This TCR beta chain was identified during a study of monozygotic twins with cystic fibrosis. About the study: With roughly 16 PCR cycles, barcoded libraries came from about 2.9 micrograms of fragmented DNA.

Some clones are missing from TCRdb's copy, which holds only in-frame ones; the method was immunoSEQ multiplex PCR. The repertoire holds approximately 7,200 clones, with around 94% as singletons. CDR1 is SGDLS and CDR2 is YYNGEE in the germline V gene. CDR3 length: 14 amino acids. The germline V and J ends were trimmed by 1 base and 2 bases, with 9 bases remaining between them. With regard to this clone: Its matching antigen is unknown.

General study results and limits: Clonality was generally low (median approximately 0.0094), higher in the most severe patients. Monozygotic CF twins shared more identical nucleotide clonotypes than unrelated patients. In 13 of 16 pairs, V gene usage was closest to the co-twin's.

This sequence was found in a boy between 2 and 10 years old with cystic fibrosis. The rearrangement joins TRBV9 to TRBJ1-2; D is unresolved. The sequencing sample was made of blood. CDR3 in DNA: TGTGCCAGCAGCGTATCACAAACAAACTATGGCTACACCTTC. Translated, it gives CASSVSQTNYGYTF.